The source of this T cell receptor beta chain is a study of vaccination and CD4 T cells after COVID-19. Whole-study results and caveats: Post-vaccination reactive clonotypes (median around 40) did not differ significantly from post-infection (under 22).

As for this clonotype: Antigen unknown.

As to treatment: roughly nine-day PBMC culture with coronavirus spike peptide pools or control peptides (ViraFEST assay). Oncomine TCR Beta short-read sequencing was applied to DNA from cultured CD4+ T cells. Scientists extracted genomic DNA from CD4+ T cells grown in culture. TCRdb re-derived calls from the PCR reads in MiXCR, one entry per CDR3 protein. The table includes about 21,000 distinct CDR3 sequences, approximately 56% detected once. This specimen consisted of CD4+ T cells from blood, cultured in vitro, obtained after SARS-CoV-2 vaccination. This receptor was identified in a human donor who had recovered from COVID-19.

The CDR3 reads CASEEPGQGFRGYTF. CDR3 DNA sequence: TGTGCTAGTGAGGAGCCGGGACAGGGGTTTCGTGGCTACACCTTC. The chain joins TRBV12-5 to TRBJ1-2; 10 nucleotides agree with TRBD1. The CDR3 totals 15 residues. CDR1 LGHNT and CDR2 FRNRAP come from the germline V gene. V gave up 7 bases and J gave up 7 bases; unmatched junction bases: 12. The variable domain in full, completed from reference TRBV12-5 and TRBJ1-2, reads DARVTQTPRHKVTEMGQEVTMRCQPILGHNTVFWYRQTMMQGLELLAYFRNRAPLDDSGMPKDRFSAEMPDATLATLKIQPSEPRDSAVYFCASEEPGQGFRGYTFGSGTRLTVV.